Sequencing of this T cell receptor (beta chain) was carried out in a study of blood T cell repertoires in COVID-19. Authors' data handling: Counts of nucleated cells, estimated from reference gene primer amplification, were obtained. The table came from immunoSEQ multiplex PCR; TCRdb's copy has only in-frame clones and leaves some out. The D gene and trimming were derived from the DNA, and the V and J assignments and clone size from that table. The repertoire holds under 90,000 clones, about 85% seen once, with approximately 3.6% in the top ten. It was during active infection that Seattle patients were enrolled and then longitudinally followed. The CDR3 length is 13 residues. CDR1 and CDR2 (germline): SGHNT, YYREEE (reference sequence). J was trimmed by 6 bases and V by 4 bases; bases with no gene match: 6.

The clonotype was recovered from a woman in her fifties or sixties with COVID-19, enrolled during active disease. Sequencing was carried out using peripheral blood. The genes are TRBV5-4 and TRBJ2-7; 8 bases fit TRBD2. CDR3 region: CASSPGGLGEQYF. As DNA, the CDR3 is TGTGCCAGCAGCCCGGGGGGGCTAGGCGAGCAGTACTTC.